The 5 T cell receptor beta chains reported below all come from one sample, sequenced in a study of cytomegalovirus exposure and HLA in healthy donors. PCR amplification relied on 60 Vbeta primers (plus 13 Jbeta primers). Here immunoSEQ multiplex PCR was the method, and the copy in TCRdb shows in-frame clones only, minus some. The sample includes 200,000 or so clones, 82% of them seen just once. The sequenced sample was PBMCs. The receptor set was obtained from a woman aged 45-65 years in good health and CMV-seropositive.

This clone has a handful of counts. V gene TRBV18 combines with J gene TRBJ2-7, with a weak D call TRBD1 (7 bases). In germline, CDR1 is KGHSH, CDR2 LQKENI. Trimming removed 3 bases at V and 4 bases at J, with 13 bases between. This CDR3 is 14 amino acids long. The CDR3 sequence is CASSPFRGAYEQYF. The CDR3 DNA follows: TGTGCCAGCTCACCGTTCAGGGGGGCTTACGAGCAGTACTTC.

V and J are TRBV19 and TRBJ1-1, with a tentative D call TRBD1 (6 bases). Germline V gives CDR1 LNHDA, CDR2 SQIVND (reference sequence). The CDR3 loop spans 15 amino acids. V lost 7 bases and J 1 base, leaving 16 bases between the germline ends. The CDR3 sequence is CASMDSLRGNTEAFF. CDR3 bases: TGTGCCAGTATGGACAGCCTCAGGGGGAACACTGAAGCTTTCTTT.

This clone was recorded only once. J is TRBJ1-2 and V is TRBV5-6, with 9 bases that match TRBD1. Germline CDR1 reads SGHDT; CDR2 reads YYEEEE. CDR3 size: 16 residues. The junction had 11 bases not matched to a gene; V was cut back by 4 bases and J by 4 bases. The DNA of the CDR3 is TGTGCCAGCAGCCCCGGGACAGGGCGGGGGATCTATGGCTACACCTTC. Amino acid sequence: CASSPGTGRGIYGYTF.

The chain recombines TRBV18 with TRBJ2-3, with a tentative D call TRBD1 (5 bases). Germline V gene lookup returns CDR1 KGHSH and CDR2 LQKENI. Between the trimmed V and J ends, which lost 4 bases and 0 bases, there was a span of 8 bases. This CDR3 comprises 14 residues. The CDR3 spells CASSLTVSTDTQYF. The CDR3 DNA follows: TGTGCCAGCTCACTGACAGTTAGCACAGATACGCAGTATTTT.

This clone was detected a few times. This rearrangement joins TRBV6-5 to TRBJ2-2; TRBD2 matches 8 bases. The trim removed 6 bases at V and 5 bases at J, leaving 5 bases unmatched. CDR1 MNHEY and CDR2 SVGAGI come from the germline V gene. This CDR3 is 14 amino acids long. The CDR3 region has the DNA TGTGCCAGCAGGGTACGGGAGGGGACCGGGGAGCTGTTTTTT. It encodes CASRVREGTGELFF.